A selection of T cell receptor beta chains follows, all from one sample in a study of siplizumab effects on memory and regulatory T cells. Profiling relied on immunoSEQ multiplex PCR, and the TCRdb table lists in-frame clones only, not all of them. This sample has around 95,000 clones; about 95% occur once, and the top ten carry about 1.2%. The sequencing input was non-Treg CD4+ T cells sorted from blood. The receptor source for this set is a human donor in good health. The CDR3 runs from the conserved cysteine through the conserved F or W. A D gene is named only where the DNA matches it firmly. Clone size is given for some rows only: seen once, a few or many times, or a class if the clone is expanded.

clone size,J gene,D gene,V gene,CDR3 protein,CDR3 DNA
-,TRBJ1-6,TRBD1,TRBV7-9,CASSLTDRDGSPLHF,TGTGCCAGCAGCTTAACGGACAGGGATGGGTCACCCCTCCACTTT
-,TRBJ2-7,-,TRBV4-1,CASSPNRVGNEQYF,TGCGCCAGCAGCCCAAATCGAGTCGGGAACGAGCAGTACTTC
-,TRBJ2-7,TRBD2,TRBV28,CASSWGSGSLVDEQYF,TGTGCCAGCAGTTGGGGCAGCGGGAGTTTGGTGGACGAGCAGTACTTC
-,TRBJ1-4,TRBD1,TRBV4-1,CASSPQRRTGGGKLFF,TGCGCCAGCAGCCCCCAAAGGCGGACAGGGGGCGGGAAACTGTTTTTT
-,TRBJ1-1,TRBD1,TRBV7-8,CASSARDRMNTEAFF,TGTGCCAGCAGCGCCCGGGACAGGATGAACACTGAAGCTTTCTTT
-,TRBJ2-1,-,TRBV7-9,CASSLRGGNEQFF,TGTGCCAGCAGCTTACGAGGCGGGAATGAGCAGTTCTTC
-,TRBJ2-5,-,TRBV19,CASSIGTAGETQYF,TGTGCCAGTAGCATAGGGACCGCCGGAGAGACCCAGTACTTC
-,TRBJ2-7,TRBD2,TRBV5-1,CASSLDVWGSGSREQYF,TGCGCCAGCAGCTTGGATGTCTGGGGTAGCGGGAGTCGGGAGCAGTACTTC
-,TRBJ2-1,TRBD1,TRBV14,CASSPRQGSYNEQFF,TGTGCCAGCAGCCCCAGACAGGGGTCCTACAATGAGCAGTTCTTC
-,TRBJ1-6,-,TRBV2,CASRGAYNSPLHF,TGTGCCAGCCGGGGGGCTTATAATTCACCCCTCCACTTT
-,TRBJ1-1,-,TRBV18,CASSPQGYTEAFF,TGTGCCAGCTCACCTCAGGGTTACACTGAAGCTTTCTTT
-,TRBJ2-5,TRBD1,TRBV7-9,CASSLRDRGMETQYF,TGTGCCAGCAGCTTACGAGACAGGGGAATGGAGACCCAGTACTTC
once,TRBJ1-4,-,TRBV7-6,CASSLVGGMREKLFF,TGTGCCAGCAGCTTAGTCGGGGGAATGCGGGAAAAACTGTTTTTT
-,TRBJ2-5,-,TRBV7-8,CASTPANTQETQYF,TGTGCCAGCACCCCAGCGAATACCCAAGAGACCCAGTACTTC
-,TRBJ2-5,TRBD2,TRBV4-2,CASSLGLAGPSAQYF,TGTGCCAGCAGCCTGGGACTAGCGGGACCAAGTGCCCAGTACTTC
-,TRBJ2-1,-,TRBV18,CASSLASGSSYNEQFF,TGTGCCAGCTCACTAGCGTCGGGGAGCTCCTACAATGAGCAGTTCTTC
-,TRBJ1-1,TRBD1,TRBV29-1,CSVDGTGKGGTEAFF,TGCAGCGTTGACGGGACAGGGAAGGGAGGCACTGAAGCTTTCTTT
-,TRBJ1-2,TRBD1,TRBV6-1,CASSLDRAIYYGYTF,TGTGCCAGCAGTTTAGACAGGGCCATTTACTATGGCTACACCTTC
-,TRBJ1-2,-,TRBV7-6,CASSLESGHRARYGYTF,TGTGCCAGCAGCTTAGAGTCCGGACACCGGGCCCGCTATGGCTACACCTTC
-,TRBJ2-7,TRBD2,TRBV6-5,CASSYSSSGVGHEQYF,TGTGCCAGCAGTTACTCTTCTAGCGGGGTGGGTCACGAGCAGTACTTC